This TCR beta chain is from a study of blood T cell repertoires in COVID-19. In the study overall: COVID-19 samples from acute and convalescent phases originated in the United States, Italy and Spain. T cells, B-cell-depleted T cells, or PBMCs supplied cDNA or gDNA.

J was trimmed by 0 bases and V by 3 bases; bases with no gene match: 1. Germline-derived CDR1 and CDR2 are KGHSH and LQKENI. The CDR3 totals 15 residues. Per the authors' pipeline: For nucleated cells, counts were estimated from reference gene primer amplification. Sequenced by immunoSEQ multiplex PCR; TCRdb stores in-frame clones only, minus some. The V and J calls and clone size are taken from that table; D and trimming were inferred from the DNA. The sample holds about 190,000 clones, roughly 80% seen once. Sequencing input: peripheral blood. The V gene is TRBV18, the J gene TRBJ1-3; TRBD1 aligns across 8 bases. The TCR comes from a middle-aged man who had recovered from COVID-19. The CDR3 region has the DNA TGTGCCAGCTCACCTACAGGGGGCTCTGGAAACACCATATATTTT. Protein sequence: CASSPTGGSGNTIYF.